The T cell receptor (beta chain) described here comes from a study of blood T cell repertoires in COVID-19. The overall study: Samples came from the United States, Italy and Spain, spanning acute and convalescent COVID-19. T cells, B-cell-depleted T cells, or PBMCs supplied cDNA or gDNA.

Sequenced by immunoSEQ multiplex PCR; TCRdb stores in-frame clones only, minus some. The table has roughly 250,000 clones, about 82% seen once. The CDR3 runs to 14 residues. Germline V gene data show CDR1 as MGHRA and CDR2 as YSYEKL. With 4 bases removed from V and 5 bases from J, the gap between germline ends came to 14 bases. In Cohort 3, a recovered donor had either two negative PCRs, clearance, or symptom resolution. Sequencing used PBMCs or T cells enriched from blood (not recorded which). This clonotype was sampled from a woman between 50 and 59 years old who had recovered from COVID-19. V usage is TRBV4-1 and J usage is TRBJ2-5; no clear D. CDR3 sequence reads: CASSRLHRTETQYF. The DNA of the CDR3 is TGCGCCAGCAGCCGACTTCATCGAACGGAGACCCAGTACTTC.